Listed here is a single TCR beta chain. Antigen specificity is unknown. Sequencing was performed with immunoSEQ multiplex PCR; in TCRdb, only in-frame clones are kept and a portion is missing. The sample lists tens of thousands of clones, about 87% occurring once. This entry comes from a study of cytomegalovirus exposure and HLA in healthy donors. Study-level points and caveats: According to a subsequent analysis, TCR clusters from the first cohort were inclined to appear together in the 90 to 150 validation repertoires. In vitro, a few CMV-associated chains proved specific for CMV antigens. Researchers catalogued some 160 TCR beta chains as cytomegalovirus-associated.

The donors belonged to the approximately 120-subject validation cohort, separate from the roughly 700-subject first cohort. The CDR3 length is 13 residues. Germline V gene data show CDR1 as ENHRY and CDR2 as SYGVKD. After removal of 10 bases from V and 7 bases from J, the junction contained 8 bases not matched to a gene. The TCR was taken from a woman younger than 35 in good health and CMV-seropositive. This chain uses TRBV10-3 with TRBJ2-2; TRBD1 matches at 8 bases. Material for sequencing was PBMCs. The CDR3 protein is CASTRTGIGELFF. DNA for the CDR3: TGTGCCAGCACAAGGACAGGGATCGGGGAGCTGTTTTTT.